The 16 T cell receptor beta chains given below trace back to one sample, sequenced in a study of blood T cell repertoires in COVID-19. Profiling relied on immunoSEQ multiplex PCR, and the TCRdb table lists in-frame clones only, not all of them. The data show over 85,000 clones, with over 75% seen just once and roughly 3.2% held by the top ten. Input material: peripheral blood. These receptors originate from a woman aged 80 or over with COVID-19, enrolled during active disease.

This sequence joins TRBV18 and TRBJ2-7; 7 nucleotides agree with TRBD1. J was trimmed by 1 base and V by 1 base; bases with no gene match: 7. The CDR3 loop spans 16 amino acids. Looked up from germline, CDR1 is KGHSH and CDR2 is LQKENI. The DNA for the CDR3 is TGTGCCAGCTCACCACGAGGGCAGGGGGTTTCCTACGAGCAGTACTTC. Translating gives CASSPRGQGVSYEQYF.

The chain employs TRBV7-9 and TRBJ1-5; 11 bases fit TRBD1. The CDR3 has 17 amino acids. Losses at the gene ends were 3 bases for V and 4 bases for J; bases not matched to a gene: 8. CDR1 SEHNR and CDR2 FQNEAQ come from the germline V gene (reference sequence). CDR3 DNA: TGTGCCAGCAGCTTCGGTACCGGGACAGGGGGTAATCAGCCCCAGCATTTT. Its translation is CASSFGTGTGGNQPQHF.

On this clone: The same CDR3 also results from other DNA sequences found in this sample. This sequence joins TRBV29-1 and TRBJ2-3; 8 bases line up with TRBD1. With V trimmed by 3 bases and J by 1 base, 0 bases remained unmatched. The CDR3 is made up of 13 amino acids. CDR1 SQVTM and CDR2 ANQGSEA come from the germline V gene. The CDR3 DNA sequence: TGCAGCGTTGAGACAGGGGGCACAGATACGCAGTATTTT. This encodes CSVETGGTDTQYF.

This clone was counted a single time. The V call is TRBV21-1, the J call TRBJ2-4; the listed D gene, TRBD2, was not tested against the DNA. TRBV21-1 is reported as a pseudogene. CDR3 length equals 16 residues. CDR3 nucleotides: TGTGCCAGCAGCCCCCCCCGAACTAGCGGGAGTAACATTCAGTACTTC. Encoded protein: CASSPPRTSGSNIQYF.

J is TRBJ2-7 and V is TRBV30; perhaps TRBD1 as D (5 bases). The CDR3 loop spans 14 amino acids. Germline V lookup: CDR1 GTSNPN, CDR2 SVGIG (reference sequence). V was shortened by 4 bases and J by 2 bases, with 15 bases between the two germline ends. CDR3 region: CAWNLRQYTYEQYF. CDR3 nucleotides: TGTGCCTGGAATCTACGACAGTATACCTACGAGCAGTACTTC. Combining the CDR3 with reference TRBV30 and TRBJ2-7 gives the whole variable domain SQTIHQWPATLVQPVGSPLSLECTVEGTSNPNLYWYRQAAGRGLQLLFYSVGIGQISSEVPQNLSASRPQDRQFILSSKKLLLSDSGFYLCAWNLRQYTYEQYFGPGTRLTVT.

The gene calls are TRBV9 and TRBJ1-2; D is perhaps TRBD1 (5 bases). V was shortened by 3 bases and J by 8 bases, with 23 bases between the two germline ends. Germline CDR1 is SGDLS and CDR2 is YYNGEE. The CDR3 runs 16 residues. The CDR3, as DNA: TGTGCCAGCAGCGCTCTCCCTCTTCGCGGGGGAAACGGCTACACCTTC. Translation gives CASSALPLRGGNGYTF. Full variable domain (outside the CDR3, taken from reference TRBV9 and TRBJ1-2): DSGVTQTPKHLITATGQRVTLRCSPRSGDLSVYWYQQSLDQGLQFLIQYYNGEERAKGNILERFSAQQFPDLHSELNLSSLELGDSALYFCASSALPLRGGNGYTFGSGTRLTVV.

This clone was observed once. The chain is built from TRBV7-2 and TRBJ2-1; 11 bases line up with TRBD2. V shed 2 bases, J shed 8 bases, and the junction held 8 bases outside the gene matches. Germline assignment: CDR1 SGHTA and CDR2 FQGNSA. This CDR3 has 16 residues. The CDR3 reads CASSLSSSGGLHEQFF. Written as DNA, the CDR3 is TGTGCCAGCAGCTTATCGTCTAGCGGGGGGTTACATGAGCAGTTCTTC.

This chain links TRBV6-1 with TRBJ1-4; D is unresolved. The V end was cut by 6 bases, the J end by 2 bases, with 16 bases between. Per the germline V gene, CDR1 is MNHNS and CDR2 is SASEGT. The CDR3 length is 16 residues. The CDR3 nucleotides read TGTGCCAGCAGCGAAAGACACACTAGCACTAATGAAAAACTGTTTTTT. Encoded protein: CASSERHTSTNEKLFF.

The chain uses TRBV23-1 and TRBJ2-7; 9 bases are a match to TRBD2. TRBV23-1 belongs to the ORF category, with a function that is uncertain. This CDR3 is 15 amino acids long. The V segment lost 9 bases and the J segment 0 bases; nucleotides outside the gene matches: 9. The CDR3 sequence: CARRSLAGSSYEQYF. The CDR3 nucleotides read TGCGCCAGGAGGAGTCTAGCGGGGAGCTCCTACGAGCAGTACTTC.

The rearrangement uses TRBV18 and TRBJ2-7, with TRBD1 identical over 12 bases. The CDR3 contains 17 residues. V lost 2 bases and J lost 2; bases outside the gene matches: 7. CDR1 is KGHSH, CDR2 LQKENI, per germline. The DNA for the CDR3 is TGTGCCAGCTCACCAGGGACAGGGGGCATTCGCCCCTACGAGCAGTACTTC. Translation gives CASSPGTGGIRPYEQYF.

This chain uses TRBV27 with TRBJ2-1; D might be TRBD1 (6 bases). Germline V gene data show CDR1 as MNHEY and CDR2 as SMNVEV (reference sequence). This CDR3 region has 15 residues. Trimming pared 0 bases from V and 5 bases from J, leaving 11 bases between. The CDR3 is CASSLSGTYNNEQFF. The CDR3 DNA follows: TGTGCCAGCAGTTTATCAGGGACATACAACAATGAGCAGTTCTTC.

The chain links TRBV18 to TRBJ2-3; D not resolved. V gave up 6 bases and J gave up 4 bases, with 8 bases separating them. Germline-derived CDR1 and CDR2 are KGHSH and LQKENI. This CDR3 has 12 amino acids. The CDR3 sequence: CASSPAPDTQYF. For the CDR3, the DNA is TGTGCCAGCTCGCCTGCGCCAGATACGCAGTATTTT.

This chain uses TRBV27 with TRBJ2-3; 10 bases match TRBD2. Unmatched junction bases numbered 5, after V lost 0 bases and J lost 5 bases. The germline V gene has CDR1 MNHEY and CDR2 SMNVEV (reference sequence). The CDR3 covers 16 residues. The CDR3 DNA follows: TGTGCCAGCAGTTTATCGCCTAGCGGGAGCGGAGATACGCAGTATTTT. Amino acids: CASSLSPSGSGDTQYF.

This chain uses TRBV2 with TRBJ2-7; possibly TRBD2 for D (6 bases). Germline CDR1 is SNHLY and CDR2 is FYNNEI. The CDR3 spans 13 residues. V lost 4 bases and J lost 7, with 14 bases in between. The CDR3 reads CASSVSGAGEQYF. DNA for the CDR3: TGTGCCAGCAGTGTTTCGGGCGCGGGAGAGCAGTACTTC.

The chain recombines TRBV18 with TRBJ1-5, with TRBD1 matching over 7 bases. The CDR3 covers 14 residues. J gave up 2 bases and V 6 bases, and 4 bases lay outside the gene matches. Germline assignment: CDR1 KGHSH and CDR2 LQKENI. The CDR3 sequence: CASSRTGGNQPQHF. The CDR3 DNA is TGTGCCAGCTCGCGAACAGGGGGCAATCAGCCCCAGCATTTT. Using reference TRBV18 and TRBJ1-5 for the parts outside the CDR3, the full variable domain is NAGVMQNPRHLVRRRGQEARLRCSPMKGHSHVYWYRQLPEEGLKFMVYLQKENIIDESGMPKERFSAEFPKEGPSILRIQQVVRGDSAAYFCASSRTGGNQPQHFGDGTRLSIL.

This chain links TRBV19 with TRBJ2-3; the D gene is possibly TRBD2 (6 bases). Per the germline V gene, CDR1 is LNHDA and CDR2 is SQIVND (reference sequence). V lost 5 bases and J 0 bases, leaving 15 bases between the germline ends. The CDR3 contains 16 residues. Written as DNA, the CDR3 is TGTGCCAGTAGTGCCCAACTAGCACAGAGCACAGATACGCAGTATTTT. This codes for CASSAQLAQSTDTQYF.